This T cell receptor beta chain was profiled in a study of blood T cell repertoires in COVID-19. Looking at the study overall: Samples representing acute and convalescent COVID-19 were sourced from the United States, Italy and Spain. Sources were T cells, B-cell-depleted T cells, or PBMCs; the material itself was cDNA or gDNA.

V lost 3 bases and J lost 1, with 10 bases in between. Germline lookup yields CDR1 MGHDK and CDR2 SYGVNS. This CDR3 region has 15 residues. This clone was seen more than once but under ten times. Authors' methods: Nucleated cell number was recorded as an estimate derived from reference gene primer amplification. The method was immunoSEQ multiplex PCR; TCRdb's version includes in-frame clones alone and lacks a portion of them. That table supplies the V and J calls and clone size; D and trimming were determined from the DNA. The table shows some 150,000 clones, with roughly 89% occurring only once. Sequenced material: peripheral blood. The chain links TRBV25-1 to TRBJ1-5; no definite D call. The receptor was derived from a human donor in a cohort sampled during active COVID-19. In DNA form, the CDR3 reads TGTGCCAGCAGTGACGTGGGCGCAAGCAATCAGCCCCAGCATTTT. It codes for CASSDVGASNQPQHF.